The present entry profiles one T cell receptor beta chain with its context. This receptor's antigen is unknown. TCRdb names NextSeq 550 as the instrument used. The Human TCR Profiling Kit (MiLaboratory) was used to prepare UMI-labeled 5' RACE TRB cDNA libraries. The full amount of extracted RNA was used for cDNA synthesis, and the full amount of resulting cDNA was used for PCR amplification. The libraries were made side by side, with each library going through the same number of PCR cycles. Regarding the original processing steps: With a minimum of two reads required per UMI, MIGEC and MiXCR pulled out about 53,000 +/- 10,000 unique UMI-labeled TRB cDNA molecules from each library. Each library averaged about 40,000 +/- 10,000 functional in-frame TRB CDR3 nucleotide clonotypes without stop codons. After downsampling to 5000 UMI-labeled TRB molecules per sample, diversity metrics such as normalized Shannon-Wiener and Chao1 were calculated in VDJtools. VDJtools computed clonotype-size-weighted physicochemical properties of the central five CDR3 residues: interaction energy, strength, volume and Kidera factor 4. With the reads reprocessed by TCRdb, a single entry stands for each CDR3 protein sequence and no DNA is reported. The V and J calls and clone size are TCRdb's, not the authors'. This sample's table contains tens of thousands of distinct CDR3 sequences. The ten largest clones add up to around 0.62% of the sample.

Each CD8+ T cell subset was flow-sorted in triplicate, and 250,000 to 300,000 cells per subset were placed directly into RLT lysis buffer. To keep memory contaminants out, a stringent definition of naive CD8+ T cells was applied: CD45RO-CCR7+CD27+CD95-. Using standard density gradient centrifugation, peripheral blood mononuclear cells were isolated from buffy coats. A FACSAria III was used to flow-sort naive CXCR3-negative and CXCR3-positive CD8+ T cells. Total RNA was extracted from sorted cells with an RNeasy Mini Kit. The sample originates from a study of CXCR3-negative and CXCR3-positive naive CD8 T cells (dated 2019 in TCRdb). Concerning the study at large: Approximately 130 million TRB reads were obtained in total, roughly 1.5 +/- 0.3 million reads per library. TRBV-TRBJ cluster analysis included naive subsets from about 5 donors and memory cells from 3 donors. Diversity and physicochemical repertoire analyses covered approximately 10 donors pooled from two independent experiments. The paper's findings and limits, for the study overall: Because surface CD5, which has been linked to self-reactivity in mice, was comparable between naive subsets, TCR interaction strength was also inferred from TRB CDR3 physicochemical properties. Repertoire diversity was comparably high in both naive subsets but much lower in memory CD8+ T cells. Similar TRBV-TRBJ usage was shown by naive CXCR3-negative and CXCR3-positive cells from the same donor, whereas distinct patterns were shown by memory cells. Freshly isolated PBMCs were used for most assays because CXCR3 expression went down partially after cryopreservation. Compared with CXCR3-negative naive cells, CXCR3-positive naive cells had TRB CDR3s with higher hydrophobicity (lower Kidera factor 4), lower energy, and higher strength and volume indices.

Sequencing was performed on naive CXCR3+ CD8+ T cells from blood. The intended sense of this specimen's cell subset or site label: CD45RO-CCR7+CD27+CD95- naive CD8+ T cells expressing CXCR3 (TNR3+). This receptor was taken from a human donor in good health. Some clones in this sample may be carry-over from other donors' samples.

The CDR3 sequence is CASSPGTSGPDNEQFF. The chain employs TRBV12-3 or TRBV12-4 and TRBJ2-1; without DNA, the TCRdb call of TRBD2 cannot be checked. The CDR3 measures 16 amino acids from cysteine to phenylalanine. Only the protein sequence is given.